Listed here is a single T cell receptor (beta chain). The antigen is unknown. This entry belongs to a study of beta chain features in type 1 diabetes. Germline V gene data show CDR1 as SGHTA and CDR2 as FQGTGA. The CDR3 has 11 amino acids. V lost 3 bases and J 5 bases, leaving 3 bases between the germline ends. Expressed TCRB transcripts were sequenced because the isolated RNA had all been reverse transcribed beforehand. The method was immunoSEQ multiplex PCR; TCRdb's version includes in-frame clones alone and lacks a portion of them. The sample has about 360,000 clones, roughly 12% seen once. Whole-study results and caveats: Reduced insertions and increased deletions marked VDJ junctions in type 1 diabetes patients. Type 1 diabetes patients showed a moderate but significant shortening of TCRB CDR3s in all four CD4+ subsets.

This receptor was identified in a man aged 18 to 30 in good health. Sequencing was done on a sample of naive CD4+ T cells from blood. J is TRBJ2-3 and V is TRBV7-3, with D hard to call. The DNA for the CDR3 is TGTGCCAGCAGCTTCGGAGATACGCAGTATTTT. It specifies CASSFGDTQYF.